These 8 T cell receptor beta chains came from one sample sequenced in a study of cytomegalovirus exposure and HLA in healthy donors. Researchers ran the PCR with 60 Vbeta and 13 Jbeta primers. TCRdb keeps only in-frame clones here, not all; method: immunoSEQ multiplex PCR. The sample table sets out about 210,000 clones. Sequencing used PBMCs. Receptors were obtained from a woman in her 30s in good health and CMV-seropositive.

The chain carries TRBV6-5 and TRBJ2-5; no definite D call. Germline V lookup: CDR1 MNHEY, CDR2 SVGAGI. Trimming cost V 5 bases and J 5 bases, with 9 bases left between them. The length of the CDR3 is 12 residues. In DNA form, the CDR3 reads TGTGCCAGCAGTACCCGGTGGGAGACCCAGTACTTC. Translated, it gives CASSTRWETQYF.

The V gene is TRBV7-6, the J gene TRBJ2-1, with no clear D. This CDR3 is 13 amino acids long. Germline V CDR1 and CDR2: SGHVS, FNYEAQ. Trimming pared 6 bases from V and 0 bases from J, leaving 6 bases between. The chain's CDR3 is CASSPNSYNEQFF. The CDR3 DNA sequence: TGTGCCAGCAGTCCAAACTCCTACAATGAGCAGTTCTTC.

The chain carries TRBV6-6 and TRBJ2-7; TRBD1 aligns across 7 bases. Germline values: CDR1 MNHNY, CDR2 SVGAGI (reference sequence). The J segment lost 5 bases and the V segment lost 4 bases, leaving 11 bases of the junction unmatched. This CDR3 has 15 amino acids. CDR3 residues: CASSSPNRGRDEQYF. Written as DNA, the CDR3 is TGTGCCAGCAGTTCACCAAACAGGGGAAGGGACGAGCAGTACTTC.

This chain uses TRBV23-1 with TRBJ2-7; D is perhaps TRBD1 (6 bases). TRBV23-1 is given ORF status, its function remaining uncertain. Trimming took 5 bases from V and 0 from J, leaving 11 bases between them. The CDR3 has 14 amino acids. CDR3 DNA: TGCGCCAGCAGTGAGCGGACAGACTCCTACGAGCAGTACTTC. This sequence encodes CASSERTDSYEQYF.

Turning to this clone: Different DNA sequences within this sample yield the same CDR3. This chain uses TRBV7-2 with TRBJ2-4; no reliable D call. V gave up 5 bases and J gave up 4 bases, with 15 bases separating them. The CDR3 totals 15 residues. Germline CDR1 and CDR2: SGHTA and FQGNSA. CDR3 in DNA: TGTGCCAGCAGCCAAGAGTTGGGCAGGAAAAACATTCAGTACTTC. It specifies CASSQELGRKNIQYF.

The gene calls are TRBV19 and TRBJ1-2; TRBD1 matches 7 bases. The germline V gene has CDR1 LNHDA and CDR2 SQIVND (reference sequence). This CDR3 contains 12 residues. Trimming took 4 bases from V and 6 from J; bases not matched to a gene: 2. In nucleotides, the CDR3 is TGTGCCAGTAGTACAGGGGGTCATGGCTACACCTTC. It is translated as CASSTGGHGYTF.

V and J are TRBV29-1 and TRBJ1-2, with 8 bases aligning to TRBD1. This CDR3 is 12 amino acids long. After removal of 7 bases from V and 8 bases from J, the junction contained 9 bases not matched to a gene. CDR1 and CDR2 (germline): SQVTM, ANQGSEA. CDR3 nucleotides: TGCAGCGCAGACGGACAGGGAAAGGGCTACACCTTC. Protein product: CSADGQGKGYTF.

The chain uses TRBV30 and TRBJ2-1; D possibly corresponds to TRBD2 (6 bases). The CDR3 is 14 residues long. Germline CDR1 is GTSNPN and CDR2 is SVGIG (reference sequence). V shed 4 bases and J shed 4 bases, with 14 bases lying between them. The chain's CDR3 is CAWNPWGEYNEQFF. For the CDR3, the DNA is TGTGCCTGGAATCCGTGGGGGGAATACAATGAGCAGTTCTTC.